These T cell receptor beta chains were read from a single sample in a study of cytomegalovirus exposure and HLA in healthy donors. TCRdb's copy holds only in-frame clones and misses some; the assay was immunoSEQ multiplex PCR. Seen here are about 220,000 clones, roughly 88% observed once, and the top ten hold 2.9%. Sequences were obtained from PBMCs. These receptors were taken from a woman aged 18-29 years in good health and CMV-seronegative. CDR3s include the opening cysteine and the closing phenylalanine or tryptophan. D genes are given only for firm matches. Where a row states a size, it is once, few, many or the class of an expanded clone; other rows omit it.

J: TRBJ2-3; V: TRBV6-1; D: TRBD2; size: NA; DNA: TGTGCCAGCAGTGAACCTTGGCGGGGGTCTAGCACAGATACGCAGTATTTT; CDR3: CASSEPWRGSSTDTQYF
J: TRBJ2-1; V: TRBV29-1; D: TRBD2; size: NA; DNA: TGCAGCGCGGGACTAGCGGGAGGGCCAAGTGAGCAGTTCTTC; CDR3: CSAGLAGGPSEQFF
J: TRBJ2-1; V: TRBV4-1; D: TRBD2; size: NA; DNA: TGCGCCAGCCTTAGCACTAGCGGGAGGAACAATGAGCAGTTCTTC; CDR3: CASLSTSGRNNEQFF
J: TRBJ2-3; V: TRBV7-9; D: NA; size: once; DNA: TGTGCCAGCAGCCCTGACAACACAGATACGCAGTATTTT; CDR3: CASSPDNTDTQYF
J: TRBJ1-5; V: TRBV28; D: NA; size: NA; DNA: TGTGCCAGCAGTTTAAACATCAATCAGCCCCAGCATTTT; CDR3: CASSLNINQPQHF
J: TRBJ2-1; V: TRBV10-1; D: TRBD2; size: once; DNA: TGCGCCAGCAGTGGCGGGAGCTCCTACAATGAGCAGTTCTTC; CDR3: CASSGGSSYNEQFF
J: TRBJ2-7; V: TRBV2; D: TRBD2; size: NA; DNA: TGTGCCAGCAGGAGACCGAAGGGCGGGAGCCCCCTCTCCTACGAGCAGTACTTC; CDR3: CASRRPKGGSPLSYEQYF
J: TRBJ2-7; V: TRBV30; D: TRBD2; size: NA; DNA: TGTGCCTGGAACCTACTAGCGGGAGACGAGCAGTACTTC; CDR3: CAWNLLAGDEQYF
J: TRBJ2-2; V: TRBV5-1; D: NA; size: once; DNA: TGCGCCAGCGCGGAGCGGGCAGCGAACACCGGGGAGCTGTTTTTT; CDR3: CASAERAANTGELFF
J: TRBJ2-6; V: TRBV28; D: NA; size: few; DNA: TGTGCCAGCACCCTAGGGGGGGCCTCTGGGGCCAACGTCCTGACTTTC; CDR3: CASTLGGASGANVLTF
J: TRBJ2-5; V: TRBV7-2; D: NA; size: NA; DNA: TGTGCCAGCAGCCCATCCCGGGAGACCCAGTACTTC; CDR3: CASSPSRETQYF
J: TRBJ2-3; V: TRBV6-5; D: NA; size: NA; DNA: TGTGCCAGCAGTTCTCAAGCGGGCCTAACAGATACGCAGTATTTT; CDR3: CASSSQAGLTDTQYF
J: TRBJ2-1; V: TRBV27; D: NA; size: NA; DNA: TGTGCCAGCAGCTCTCTATTAGATTCCAATGAGCAGTTCTTC; CDR3: CASSSLLDSNEQFF
J: TRBJ2-7; V: TRBV6-1; D: NA; size: once; DNA: TGTGCCAGCAGTGACCAGTTTCAGGGGTGGGAGCAGTACTTC; CDR3: CASSDQFQGWEQYF
J: TRBJ2-5; V: TRBV9; D: TRBD2; size: NA; DNA: TGTGCCAGCAGCGCCGGGACTAGCGTGGGCCAAGAGACCCAGTACTTC; CDR3: CASSAGTSVGQETQYF
J: TRBJ2-7; V: TRBV19; D: NA; size: NA; DNA: TGTGCCAGTAGTATAGCTGGGGGCAGCTACGAGCAGTACTTC; CDR3: CASSIAGGSYEQYF
J: TRBJ1-5; V: TRBV19; D: NA; size: few; DNA: TGTGCCAGTAGGAGAGCAGTGGGAGTCAATCAGCCCCAGCATTTT; CDR3: CASRRAVGVNQPQHF